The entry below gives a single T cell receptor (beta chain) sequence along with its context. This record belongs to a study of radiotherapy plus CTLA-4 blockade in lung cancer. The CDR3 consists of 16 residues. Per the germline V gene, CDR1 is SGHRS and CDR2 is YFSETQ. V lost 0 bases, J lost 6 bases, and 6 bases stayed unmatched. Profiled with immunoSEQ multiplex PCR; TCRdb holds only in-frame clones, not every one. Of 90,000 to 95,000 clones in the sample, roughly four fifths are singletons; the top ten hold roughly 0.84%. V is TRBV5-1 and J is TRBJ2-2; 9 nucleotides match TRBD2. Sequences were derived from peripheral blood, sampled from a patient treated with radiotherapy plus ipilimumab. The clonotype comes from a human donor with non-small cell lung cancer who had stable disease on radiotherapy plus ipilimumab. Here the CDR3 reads CASSLVAGGPAGELFF. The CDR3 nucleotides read TGCGCCAGCAGCTTGGTGGCGGGGGGGCCAGCCGGGGAGCTGTTTTTT.